This is a list of T cell receptor beta chains from one sample in a study of T cells in Graves' hyperthyroidism and ophthalmopathy. MiXCR, run by TCRdb on the multiplex PCR reads, gives a single entry per CDR3 protein. The sample lists roughly 500,000 distinct CDR3 sequences; about 24% were seen once. The sample taken for sequencing was blood. All receptors come from a young woman with Graves' ophthalmopathy. Both conserved end residues are part of each CDR3. Fields, in order: D gene, CDR3 length, clone size, V gene, J gene, CDR3 DNA, CDR3 protein. The D gene is left open where the match is weak. Not all rows give a size; the values are once, few, many and, for expanded clones, a class.

.	14	.	TRBV28	TRBJ1-1	TGTGCCAGCAGTTTAACTGTGGAGAACACTGAAGCTTTCTTT	CASSLTVENTEAFF
.	15	many	TRBV14	TRBJ1-1	TGTGCCAGCAGCCAGTACCAGGGCATGAACACTGAAGCTTTCTTT	CASSQYQGMNTEAFF
.	14	many	TRBV4-1	TRBJ1-2	TGCGCCAGCAGCCAAGTGAGGGACATTAATGGCTACACCTTC	CASSQVRDINGYTF
TRBD1	12	many	TRBV28	TRBJ2-7	TGTGCCAGCATCAGGACAGGGGACGAGCAGTACTTC	CASIRTGDEQYF
.	15	many	TRBV28	TRBJ2-6	TGTGCCAGCAGATCAAGGGGCTCTGGGGCCAACGTCCTGACTTTC	CASRSRGSGANVLTF
.	16	many	TRBV28	TRBJ1-5	TGTGCCAGCAGTTTATTCACGGGGGCTGGCAATCAGCCCCAGCATTTT	CASSLFTGAGNQPQHF
.	16	many	TRBV14	TRBJ1-1	TGTGCCAGCAGCCGACTCTGGCGGGGCCCGAACACTGAAGCTTTCTTT	CASSRLWRGPNTEAFF
.	14	many	TRBV18	TRBJ2-5	TGTGCCAGCTCACCACAGGAGAGAGGCGAGACCCAGTACTTC	CASSPQERGETQYF
.	11	few	TRBV7-2	TRBJ1-2	TGTGCCAGCAGCACGGAAGTGAAGTACACCTTC	CASSTEVKYTF
.	14	many	TRBV3-1	TRBJ1-1	TGTGCCAGCAGCCAAGCGGACAGGAACACTGAAGCTTTCTTT	CASSQADRNTEAFF
.	13	once	TRBV20-1	TRBJ2-7	TGCAGTGCTAGAGCTGGCGCGCACTACGAGCAGTACTTC	CSARAGAHYEQYF
.	14	many	TRBV5-1	TRBJ1-3	TGCGCCAGCAGCCGAACAGGGACTGGAAACACCATATATTTT	CASSRTGTGNTIYF
TRBD2	15	many	TRBV6-5	TRBJ2-5	TGTGCCAGCAGTATCGGACTAGCGGATCAAGAGACCCAGTACTTC	CASSIGLADQETQYF
.	13	many	TRBV19	TRBJ2-7	TGTGCCAGTAGTATTGACAGAACCTACGAGCAGTACTTC	CASSIDRTYEQYF
.	12	.	TRBV12-3/TRBV12-4	TRBJ2-5	TGTGCCAGCAGTACCTCGGGAGAGACCCAGTACTTC	CASSTSGETQYF
TRBD1	17	.	TRBV12-3/TRBV12-4	TRBJ2-7	TGTGCCAGCAGTCCTCAAAGTCCCGGGACAGGGAGGTACGAGCAGTACTTC	CASSPQSPGTGRYEQYF
.	18	.	TRBV5-1	TRBJ2-5	TGCGCCAGCAGCTTGGCCGGCTGGGCTAGCGATTTGGGTGAGACCCAGTACTTC	CASSLAGWASDLGETQYF
TRBD1	14	.	TRBV18	TRBJ2-7	TGTGCTTCTAGGAGGGACAGGGGGCGAGGCGAGCAGTACTTC	CASRRDRGRGEQYF
.	13	many	TRBV20-1	TRBJ2-5	TGCAGTGCTAGTGCCAGGGTCGCGGAGACCCAGTACTTC	CSASARVAETQYF
.	15	many	TRBV9	TRBJ1-5	TGTGCCAGCAGCGGTGGGCCACAGGTGAATCAGCCCCAGCATTTT	CASSGGPQVNQPQHF
TRBD1	15	once	TRBV5-6	TRBJ1-1	TGTGCCAGCAGCGGATCGGACAGGGGGGGCACTGAAGCTTTCTTT	CASSGSDRGGTEAFF
.	14	many	TRBV6-1	TRBJ1-5	TGTGCCAGCACGACGTTTTTAAGCAATCAGCCCCCGCATTTT	CASTTFLSNQPPHF
TRBD1	14	many	TRBV2	TRBJ2-2	TGTGCCAGTAAACCGGGACAGGACTACGGGGAGCTGTTTTTT	CASKPGQDYGELFF
TRBD1	19	many	TRBV7-2	TRBJ2-2	TGTGCCAGCAGCCCGAGGACGCAAACCGGGACAGGGGACACCGGGGAGCTGTTTTTT	CASSPRTQTGTGDTGELFF
TRBD1	14	many	TRBV12-3/TRBV12-4	TRBJ1-3	TGCGCCAGCAGCTTGGGGACAGCCGGAAACACCATATATTTT	CASSLGTAGNTIYF
.	15	.	TRBV11-2	TRBJ1-2	TGTGCCAGCAGCCTAGCTCGGACGACTAACTATGGCTACACCTTC	CASSLARTTNYGYTF
.	14	many	TRBV3-1	TRBJ2-7	TGTGCCAGCAGCCAAAAGACCATCTCCTACGAGCAGTACTTC	CASSQKTISYEQYF
TRBD1	16	many	TRBV6-1	TRBJ2-7	TGTGCCAGCAGGAATTCCTTGGGACAGGGGACCTACGAGCAGTACTTC	CASRNSLGQGTYEQYF
.	14	.	TRBV27	TRBJ1-1	TGTGCCAGCAGTTTGCAGGGTTTATTCACTGAAGCTTTCTTT	CASSLQGLFTEAFF
TRBD1	17	few	TRBV20-1	TRBJ1-1	TGCAGTGCTAGAGGTCTAAGACAGGGGGCAGGGAACACTGAAGCTTTCTTT	CSARGLRQGAGNTEAFF
.	15	.	TRBV6-2/TRBV6-3	TRBJ1-5	TGTGCCAGCAGTCTGGCTAGGCTGATGGCCCAGCCCCAGCATTTT	CASSLARLMAQPQHF
TRBD1	15	many	TRBV9	TRBJ2-5	TGTGCCAGCAGCGTAGGAAAAGGGGGCGCGGAGACCCAGTACTTC	CASSVGKGGAETQYF
.	14	.	TRBV27	TRBJ2-7	TGTGCCAGCAGTAAATCGGACACGTCCTACGAGCAGTACTTC	CASSKSDTSYEQYF
.	15	.	TRBV18	TRBJ2-2	TGTGCCAGCTCACCAGACTTAGGACAAACCGGGGAGCTGTTTTTT	CASSPDLGQTGELFF
.	13	many	TRBV27	TRBJ2-5	TGTGCCAGCGCTCGGGGGGCCCAAGAGACCCAGTACTTC	CASARGAQETQYF
TRBD1	14	many	TRBV12-3/TRBV12-4	TRBJ1-1	TGTGCCAGCAGTAAGGGACAGGGTAACACTGAAGCTTTCTTT	CASSKGQGNTEAFF
TRBD1	15	.	TRBV6-1	TRBJ1-5	TGTGCCAGCAGCCGGACAGGGGATCGAAATCAGCCCCAGCATTTT	CASSRTGDRNQPQHF
.	19	many	TRBV24-1	TRBJ1-1	TGTGCCACCAGTGATCCCCCGGGGGTTTCAGGGGTCTCCAACACTGAAGCTTTCTTT	CATSDPPGVSGVSNTEAFF
.	13	many	TRBV5-1	TRBJ1-2	TGCGCCAGCAGCTTGGAGCAGGGGCATGGCTACACCTTC	CASSLEQGHGYTF
TRBD1	15	few	TRBV18	TRBJ2-7	TGTGCCAGCTCACCAAGGGACAGGGTTCCCTACGAGCAGTACTTC	CASSPRDRVPYEQYF
.	17	many	TRBV27	TRBJ2-4	TGTGCCAGCAGACGCTACCGGGACCCAAAGGGCAAAAACATTCAGTACTTC	CASRRYRDPKGKNIQYF
TRBD1	17	.	TRBV12-3/TRBV12-4	TRBJ1-1	TGTGCCAGCAGTCCTCCGGGACAGTCTTTCATGAACACTGAAGCTTTCTTT	CASSPPGQSFMNTEAFF
.	14	.	TRBV25-1	TRBJ2-7	TGTGCCAGCAGTGAAGGAGGAGCGACCTACGAGCAGTACTTC	CASSEGGATYEQYF
.	17	many	TRBV11-2	TRBJ2-7	TGTGCCAGCAGCTCCCCCCTTCGAGGCCAGGTAAACTACGAGCAGTACTTC	CASSSPLRGQVNYEQYF
TRBD1	15	.	TRBV12-3/TRBV12-4	TRBJ1-6	TGTGCCAGCAGTAGACACGGACAGGGCGAATCACCCCTCCACTTT	CASSRHGQGESPLHF
TRBD2	15	many	TRBV6-1	TRBJ2-7	TGTGCCAGCAGTGTCACTAGCGGGGGAAACTACGAGCAGTACTTC	CASSVTSGGNYEQYF
.	13	many	TRBV20-1	TRBJ2-7	TGCAGTGCAGAGGGGGGGGCTCTCTACGAGCAGTACTTC	CSAEGGALYEQYF
TRBD2	17	.	TRBV11-2	TRBJ2-4	TGTGCCAGCAGGGGACTAGCGGGGGCCTCTTCCAAAAACATTCAGTACTTC	CASRGLAGASSKNIQYF
.	14	many	TRBV6-2/TRBV6-3	TRBJ1-5	TGTGCCAGCAGTCGAGGGGGTTCCAATCAGCCCCAGCATTTT	CASSRGGSNQPQHF
.	15	many	TRBV4-1	TRBJ1-3	TGCGCCAGCAGCCAAGAGTTGCGCGCTGGAAACACCATATATTTT	CASSQELRAGNTIYF
TRBD1	15	many	TRBV5-1	TRBJ1-1	TGCGCCAGCAGCTCGACAGGGGGGGAGGATACTGAAGCTTTCTTT	CASSSTGGEDTEAFF
.	13	many	TRBV7-2	TRBJ1-5	TGTGCCAGCAGCTTAGCCCCAAATCAGCCCCAGCATTTT	CASSLAPNQPQHF
.	17	many	TRBV6-2/TRBV6-3	TRBJ1-5	TGTGCCAGCAGTTCCAGAATGGGGGTCGGAGGGAATCAGCCCCAGCATTTT	CASSSRMGVGGNQPQHF
.	15	.	TRBV6-1	TRBJ2-7	TGTGCCAGCCAAGACCCGACAGGGAGGCCGTACGAGCAGTACTTC	CASQDPTGRPYEQYF
.	12	.	TRBV7-9	TRBJ1-1	TGTGACAGAAGCACGGACAGAACTGAAGCTTTCTTT	CDRSTDRTEAFF
.	15	.	TRBV28	TRBJ1-1	TGTGCCAGCAGTTTACAGAGGGCCTGGGACACTGAAGCTTTCTTT	CASSLQRAWDTEAFF
.	15	.	TRBV20-1	TRBJ1-2	TGCAGTGCTAGACCCATCGGGGGGGCGATCTATGGCTACACCTTC	CSARPIGGAIYGYTF